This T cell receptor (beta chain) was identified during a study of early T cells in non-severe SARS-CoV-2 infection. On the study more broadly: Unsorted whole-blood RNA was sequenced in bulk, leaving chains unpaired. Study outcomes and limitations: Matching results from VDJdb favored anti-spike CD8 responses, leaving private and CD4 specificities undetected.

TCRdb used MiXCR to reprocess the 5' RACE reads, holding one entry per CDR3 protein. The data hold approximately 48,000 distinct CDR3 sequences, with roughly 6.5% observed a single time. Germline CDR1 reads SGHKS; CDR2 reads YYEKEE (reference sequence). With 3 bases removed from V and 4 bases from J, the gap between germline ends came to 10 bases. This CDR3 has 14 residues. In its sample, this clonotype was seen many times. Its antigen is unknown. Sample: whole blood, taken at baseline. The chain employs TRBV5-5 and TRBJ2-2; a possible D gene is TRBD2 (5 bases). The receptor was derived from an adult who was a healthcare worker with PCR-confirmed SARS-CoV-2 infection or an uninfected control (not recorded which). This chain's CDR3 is CASSWRWITGELFF. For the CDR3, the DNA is TGTGCCAGCAGCTGGAGGTGGATCACCGGGGAGCTGTTTTTT.